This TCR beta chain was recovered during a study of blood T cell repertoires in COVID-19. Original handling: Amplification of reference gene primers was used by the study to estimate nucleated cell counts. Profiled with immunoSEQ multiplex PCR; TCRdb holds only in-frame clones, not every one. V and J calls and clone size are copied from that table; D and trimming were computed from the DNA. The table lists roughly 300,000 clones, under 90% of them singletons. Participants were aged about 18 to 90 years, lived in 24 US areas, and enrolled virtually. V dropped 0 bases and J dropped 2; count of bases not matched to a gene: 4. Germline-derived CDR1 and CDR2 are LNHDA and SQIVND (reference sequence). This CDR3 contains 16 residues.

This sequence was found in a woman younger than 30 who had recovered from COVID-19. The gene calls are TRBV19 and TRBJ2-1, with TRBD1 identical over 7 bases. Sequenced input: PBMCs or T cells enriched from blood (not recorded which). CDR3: CASSIDSTGPYNEQFF. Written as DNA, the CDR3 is TGTGCCAGTAGTATAGATTCGACAGGGCCCTACAATGAGCAGTTCTTC.